This T cell receptor (beta chain) is drawn from a study of blood T cell repertoires in COVID-19. This table comes from immunoSEQ multiplex PCR, and its TCRdb copy is limited to in-frame clones, with some not included. The data show fewer than 75,000 clones, approximately 91% seen once. The length of the CDR3 is 19 residues. Per germline, CDR1 SGHVS and CDR2 FNYEAQ. The V gene end was trimmed by 2 bases and the J gene end by 1 base; junction bases not matched to a gene: 12. This receptor was taken from a man in his 70s with acute or convalescent COVID-19. Sequencing was done on a sample of peripheral blood. This chain joins TRBV7-6 and TRBJ2-7, with 12 bases fitting TRBD2. CDR3 nucleotides: TGTGCCAGCAGCTTACAGAAAGGACTAGCGGGGACGAAATCCTACGAGCAGTACTTC. Protein sequence: CASSLQKGLAGTKSYEQYF.